These 19 T cell receptor beta chains originate from one sample sequenced in a study of cytomegalovirus exposure and HLA in healthy donors. PCR amplification relied on 60 Vbeta primers (plus 13 Jbeta primers). TCRdb keeps only in-frame clones here, not all; method: immunoSEQ multiplex PCR. The sample shows about 180,000 clones, 70% to 85% of them seen only once. Sequenced: PBMCs. The origin of the receptors is a woman aged 55-70 years in good health and CMV-seropositive.

This sequence joins TRBV6-1 and TRBJ1-1, with D tentatively TRBD1 (5 bases). Germline values: CDR1 MNHNS, CDR2 SASEGT. Trimming removed 7 bases from V and 4 bases from J, with 7 bases in between. This CDR3 is built from 11 residues. The CDR3 sequence: CASTGGTEAFF. The CDR3 nucleotides read TGTGCCAGCACCGGGGGCACTGAAGCTTTCTTT.

The chain uses TRBV5-1 and TRBJ2-1, with D maybe TRBD2 (5 bases). CDR1 is SGHRS, CDR2 YFSETQ, per germline. The CDR3 consists of 16 residues. V lost 5 bases to trimming and J lost 0 bases, with 15 bases between them. CDR3 DNA sequence: TGCGCCAGCAGTCTCGGACTGCTGAACTCCTACAATGAGCAGTTCTTC. This gives the protein CASSLGLLNSYNEQFF.

The J gene is TRBJ1-3, the V gene TRBV27; TRBD1 agrees at 11 bases. The CDR3 is 17 residues long. Germline CDR1 MNHEY, CDR2 SMNVEV (reference sequence). J lost 2 bases, V lost 5 bases, and 8 bases had no gene match. CDR3 DNA sequence: TGTGCCAGCAGTCCCCTGGGACAGGGGGGCGCTGGAAACACCATATATTTT. As protein: CASSPLGQGGAGNTIYF.

In this sample, this clone turned up a few times. The chain combines TRBV28 with TRBJ1-2; TRBD1 matches 10 bases. This CDR3 comprises 13 residues. V shed 6 bases, J shed 5 bases, and the junction held 3 bases outside the gene matches. CDR1 is MDHEN, CDR2 SYDVKM, per germline. CDR3 bases: TGTGCCAGCAGCCGGGGACAGGGGTATGGCTACACCTTC. Translating gives CASSRGQGYGYTF.

V gene TRBV9 combines with J gene TRBJ2-5; D remains ambiguous. The germline gives CDR1 SGDLS, CDR2 YYNGEE. The CDR3 consists of 15 residues. V was trimmed by 0 bases and J by 5 bases, leaving 14 bases between them. The CDR3 bases are TGTGCCAGCAGCGTAGCTGCTCGCCCAGCGGAGACCCAGTACTTC. As protein: CASSVAARPAETQYF.

In this sample, this clone turned up once. V gene TRBV5-6 combines with J gene TRBJ2-1; no clear D. The V end was cut by 4 bases, the J end by 4 bases, with 9 bases between. Germline CDR1 reads SGHDT; CDR2 reads YYEEEE. The CDR3 is 13 amino acids. The DNA of the CDR3 is TGTGCCAGCAGCCGCGACGGGTACAATGAGCAGTTCTTC. Its translation is CASSRDGYNEQFF. Complete variable domain (other parts from reference TRBV5-6 and TRBJ2-1): DAGVTQSPTHLIKTRGQQVTLRCSPKSGHDTVSWYQQALGQGPQFIFQYYEEEERQRGNFPDRFSGHQFPNYSSELNVNALLLGDSALYLCASSRDGYNEQFFGPGTRLTVL.

The chain uses TRBV7-6 and TRBJ2-1; 8 positions match TRBD2. Per the germline V gene, CDR1 is SGHVS and CDR2 is FNYEAQ. This CDR3 is built from 14 residues. J lost 8 bases, V lost 2 bases, and 5 bases had no gene match. In DNA form, the CDR3 reads TGTGCCAGCAGCTTACAAGGACTAGCCGATGAGCAGTTCTTC. This encodes CASSLQGLADEQFF.

The chain employs TRBV6-1 and TRBJ1-3; TRBD1 matches 8 bases. CDR1 is MNHNS and CDR2 is SASEGT in the germline V gene. V was pared by 8 bases and J by 4 bases, with 4 bases of the junction left unmatched. The CDR3 contains 13 residues. CDR3 nucleotide sequence: TGTGCCAGCCAGGGGGCCGGAGGAAACACCATATATTTT. It is translated as CASQGAGGNTIYF.

The chain has TRBV5-6 and TRBJ1-1; D gene uncertain. Trimming shortened V by 3 bases and J by 8 bases, and 14 bases separated the two germline ends. CDR1 and CDR2 from the germline V gene are SGHDT and YYEEEE. The CDR3 runs to 13 residues. The CDR3 loop is CASSSLDKAEAFF. CDR3 nucleotide sequence: TGTGCCAGCAGCTCACTTGACAAAGCCGAAGCTTTCTTT.

This clone has a handful of counts. The V call is TRBV5-1, the J call TRBJ2-5; 9 positions agree with TRBD2. V trimming: 5 bases; J trimming: 2 bases; junction bases outside the gene matches: 10. There are 16 residues in the CDR3. Per the germline V gene, CDR1 is SGHRS and CDR2 is YFSETQ. In DNA, the CDR3 is TGCGCCAGCAGACCGTTGGGCGGGGGGGTACAAGAGACCCAGTACTTC. Translation: CASRPLGGGVQETQYF.

The J gene is TRBJ2-5, the V gene TRBV5-1; 8 bases agree with TRBD1. Per the germline V gene, CDR1 is SGHRS and CDR2 is YFSETQ. The CDR3 consists of 14 residues. Unmatched junction bases numbered 6, after V lost 4 bases and J lost 4 bases. The CDR3 sequence: CASSIQGAGETQYF. CDR3 nucleotide sequence: TGCGCCAGCAGCATCCAGGGGGCGGGAGAGACCCAGTACTTC. Full variable domain (remainder filled in from reference TRBV5-1 and TRBJ2-5): KAGVTQTPRYLIKTRGQQVTLSCSPISGHRSVSWYQQTPGQGLQFLFEYFSETQRNKGNFPGRFSGRQFSNSRSEMNVSTLELGDSALYLCASSIQGAGETQYFGPGTRLLVL.

A single count supports this clone. J is TRBJ1-3 and V is TRBV27; 7 bases match TRBD1. This CDR3 spans 14 amino acids. The germline V gene has CDR1 MNHEY and CDR2 SMNVEV (reference sequence). Trimming took 5 bases from V and 0 from J; bases not matched to a gene: 1. The CDR3 protein is CASSPGGSGNTIYF. The CDR3 bases are TGTGCCAGCAGTCCAGGGGGCTCTGGAAACACCATATATTTT.

The chain uses TRBV28 and TRBJ1-5, with 7 bases that match TRBD1. Trimming removed 2 bases from V and 4 bases from J; junction bases left unmatched: 2. Germline CDR1 and CDR2: MDHEN and SYDVKM. CDR3 length: 14 residues. CDR3 nucleotides: TGTGCCAGCAGTTTAACAGGGGAGAATCAGCCCCAGCATTTT. The encoded protein is CASSLTGENQPQHF. The variable domain in full, completed from reference TRBV28 and TRBJ1-5, reads DVKVTQSSRYLVKRTGEKVFLECVQDMDHENMFWYRQDPGLGLRLIYFSYDVKMKEKGDIPEGYSVSREKKERFSLILESASTNQTSMYLCASSLTGENQPQHFGDGTRLSIL.

This clone was found a few times. V gene TRBV4-2 combines with J gene TRBJ2-2; TRBD2 aligns across 8 bases. Losses at the gene ends were 0 bases for V and 4 bases for J; bases not matched to a gene: 7. This CDR3 is built from 17 residues. CDR1 and CDR2 from the germline V gene are LGHNA and YNFKEQ. The CDR3 bases are TGTGCCAGCAGCCAAGATGGCGCGGGGGGCCCCACCGGGGAGCTGTTTTTT. Protein product: CASSQDGAGGPTGELFF.

This sequence joins TRBV5-1 and TRBJ2-7, with D possibly matching TRBD1 (5 bases). The CDR3 covers 14 residues. The ends were cut back, 0 bases at V and 4 bases at J, with 11 bases in the middle. Germline values: CDR1 SGHRS, CDR2 YFSETQ. The CDR3 region is CASSLATGSYEQYF. The CDR3 region has the DNA TGCGCCAGCAGCTTGGCAACAGGATCTTACGAGCAGTACTTC. The variable domain in full, with the rest retrieved from reference TRBV5-1 and TRBJ2-7, is KAGVTQTPRYLIKTRGQQVTLSCSPISGHRSVSWYQQTPGQGLQFLFEYFSETQRNKGNFPGRFSGRQFSNSRSEMNVSTLELGDSALYLCASSLATGSYEQYFGPGTRLTVT.

This clone was counted a few times. The chain recombines TRBV6-5 with TRBJ2-7; D is unclear. This CDR3 has 14 amino acids. The V gene's germline CDR1 is MNHEY and CDR2 SVGAGI. V was shortened by 0 bases and J by 3 bases, with 9 bases between the two germline ends. The DNA of the CDR3 is TGTGCCAGCAGTTACTCGGAACTATACTACGAGCAGTACTTC. It translates to CASSYSELYYEQYF.

In DNA, the CDR3 is TGTGCCAGCAGTCGACAGGGGGCATCGGGTCAGCCCCAGCATTTT. This encodes CASSRQGASGQPQHF. This chain links TRBV28 with TRBJ1-5, with 10 bases lining up with TRBD1. Germline CDR1 is MDHEN and CDR2 is SYDVKM. This CDR3 has 15 residues. V was clipped by 5 bases and J by 6 bases; unmatched bases: 7.

This clone was seen just once. This sequence joins TRBV11-2 and TRBJ2-3; tentative D call: TRBD2 (7 bases). The CDR3 covers 19 residues. Trimming removed 1 base from V and 0 bases from J, with 20 bases in between. Germline CDR1 reads SGHAT; CDR2 reads FQNNGV. The CDR3 coding sequence is TGTGCCAGCAGCTTAGGGGACCCCTGGGGGGGCGCTAGCACAGATACGCAGTATTTT. Its protein product is CASSLGDPWGGASTDTQYF.

The chain joins TRBV5-4 to TRBJ2-7; D ambiguous. The CDR3 contains 13 residues. CDR1 is SGHNT and CDR2 is YYREEE in the germline V gene (reference sequence). V lost 0 bases, J lost 1 base, and 5 bases lay in between. CDR3 in amino acids: CASSLAPSYEQYF. For the CDR3, the DNA is TGTGCCAGCAGCTTGGCCCCTTCCTACGAGCAGTACTTC.